A single TCR beta chain is shown here with its context. Its cognate antigen is unknown. The data derive from a study of OX40 agonist ivuxolimab in advanced cancers. Study summary: Age averaged around 60 years (range about 23 to 85), and about 86% were male. Three patients showed partial responses: one hepatocellular carcinoma and two cutaneous melanoma cases. Overall study findings and caveats: CD8+ T cells were the subset that, on average, had more expanded clones than CD4+.

Assay used: immunoSEQ multiplex PCR; TCRdb lists only in-frame clones, some missing. The sample records approximately 77,000 clones, 90% being singletons. Sampling of blood occurred at baseline, cycle 4 day 1, and cycle 7 day 1. Specimen: CD4+ or CD8+ T cells sorted from blood, collected in a trial of the OX40 agonist ivuxolimab. This TCR was recovered from an adult with an advanced solid tumor such as melanoma, head and neck, liver or kidney cancer.

The CDR3 DNA follows: TGTGCCATCAGTGCAGGGCAGGAATACGAGCAGTACTTC. It is translated as CAISAGQEYEQYF. This chain joins TRBV10-3 and TRBJ2-7; TRBD1 might be the D (5 bases). CDR3 size: 13 residues. The ends were cut back, 4 bases at V and 4 bases at J, with 11 bases in the middle. The germline CDR1 and CDR2 sequences are ENHRY and SYGVKD.